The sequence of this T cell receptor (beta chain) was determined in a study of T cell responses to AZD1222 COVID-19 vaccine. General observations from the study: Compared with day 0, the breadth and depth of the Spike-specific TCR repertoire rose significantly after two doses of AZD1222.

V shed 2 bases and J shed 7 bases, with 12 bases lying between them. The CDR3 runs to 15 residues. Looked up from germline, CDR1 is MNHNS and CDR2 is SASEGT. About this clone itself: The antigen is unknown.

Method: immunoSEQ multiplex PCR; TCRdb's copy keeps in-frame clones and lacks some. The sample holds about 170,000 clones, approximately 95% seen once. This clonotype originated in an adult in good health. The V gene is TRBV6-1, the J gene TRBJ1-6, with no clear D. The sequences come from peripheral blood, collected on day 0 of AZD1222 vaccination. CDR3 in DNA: TGTGCCAGCAGTGAATTAGGACGGGAAAATTCACCCCTCCACTTT. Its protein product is CASSELGRENSPLHF.